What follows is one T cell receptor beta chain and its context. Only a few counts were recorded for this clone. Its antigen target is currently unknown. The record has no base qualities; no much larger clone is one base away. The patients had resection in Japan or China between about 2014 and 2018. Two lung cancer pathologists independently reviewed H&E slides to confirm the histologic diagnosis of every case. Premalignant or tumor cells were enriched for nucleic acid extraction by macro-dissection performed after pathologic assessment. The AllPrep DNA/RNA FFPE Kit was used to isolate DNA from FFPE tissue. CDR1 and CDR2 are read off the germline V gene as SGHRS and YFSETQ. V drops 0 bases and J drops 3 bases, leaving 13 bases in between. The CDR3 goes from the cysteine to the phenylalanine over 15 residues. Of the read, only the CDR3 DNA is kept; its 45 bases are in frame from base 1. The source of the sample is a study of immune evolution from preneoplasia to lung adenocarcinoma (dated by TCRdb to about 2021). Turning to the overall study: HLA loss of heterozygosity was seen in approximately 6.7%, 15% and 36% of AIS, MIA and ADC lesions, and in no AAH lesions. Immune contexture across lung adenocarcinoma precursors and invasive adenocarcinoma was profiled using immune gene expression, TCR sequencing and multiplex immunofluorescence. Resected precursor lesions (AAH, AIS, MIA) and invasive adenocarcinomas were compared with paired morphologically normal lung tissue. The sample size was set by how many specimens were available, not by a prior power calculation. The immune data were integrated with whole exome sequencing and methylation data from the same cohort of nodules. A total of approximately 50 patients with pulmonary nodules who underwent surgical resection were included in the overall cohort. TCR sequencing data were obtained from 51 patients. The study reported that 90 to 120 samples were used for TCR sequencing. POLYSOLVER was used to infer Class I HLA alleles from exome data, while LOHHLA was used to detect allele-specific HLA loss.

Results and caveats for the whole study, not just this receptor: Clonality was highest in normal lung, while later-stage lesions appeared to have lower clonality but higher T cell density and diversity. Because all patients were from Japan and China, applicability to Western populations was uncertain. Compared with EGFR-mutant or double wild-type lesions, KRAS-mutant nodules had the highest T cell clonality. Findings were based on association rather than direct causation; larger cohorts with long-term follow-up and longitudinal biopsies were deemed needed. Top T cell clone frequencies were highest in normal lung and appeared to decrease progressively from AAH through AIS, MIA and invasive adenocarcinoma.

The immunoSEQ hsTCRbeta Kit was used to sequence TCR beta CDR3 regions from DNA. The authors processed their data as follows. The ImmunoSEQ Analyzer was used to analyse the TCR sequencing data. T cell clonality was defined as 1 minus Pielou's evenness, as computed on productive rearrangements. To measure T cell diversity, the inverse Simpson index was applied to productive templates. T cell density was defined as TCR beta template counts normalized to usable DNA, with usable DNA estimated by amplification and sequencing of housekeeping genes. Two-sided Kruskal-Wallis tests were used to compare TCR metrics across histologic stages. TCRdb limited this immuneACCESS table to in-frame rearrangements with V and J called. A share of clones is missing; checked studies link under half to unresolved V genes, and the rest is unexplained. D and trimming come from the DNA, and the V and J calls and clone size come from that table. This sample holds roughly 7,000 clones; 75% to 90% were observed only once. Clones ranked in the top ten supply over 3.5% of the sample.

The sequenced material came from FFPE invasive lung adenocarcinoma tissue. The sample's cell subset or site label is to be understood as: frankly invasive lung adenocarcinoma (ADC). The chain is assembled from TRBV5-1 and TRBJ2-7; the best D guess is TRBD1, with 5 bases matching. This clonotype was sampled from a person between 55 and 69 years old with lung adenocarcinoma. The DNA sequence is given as TGCGCCAGCAGCTTGGCTCAGGGTGATCGCTACGAGCAGTACTTC. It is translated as CASSLAQGDRYEQYF. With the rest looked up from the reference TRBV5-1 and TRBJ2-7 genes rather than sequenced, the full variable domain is KAGVTQTPRYLIKTRGQQVTLSCSPISGHRSVSWYQQTPGQGLQFLFEYFSETQRNKGNFPGRFSGRQFSNSRSEMNVSTLELGDSALYLCASSLAQGDRYEQYFGPGTRLTVT.